A selection of T cell receptor beta chains follows, all from one sample in a study of control samples from healthy donors and cancer patients. Sequenced by immunoSEQ multiplex PCR; TCRdb stores in-frame clones only, minus some. There are over 65,000 clones in the sample; approximately 91% occur only once, and 9.5% to 10% lies in the top ten. Specimen: PBMCs. Receptors were obtained from a woman aged 50 to 60 with colorectal cancer. CDR3s include the opening cysteine and the closing phenylalanine or tryptophan. The D gene is left open where the match is weak. The size field is filled for only some rows; it gives once, few, many or a size class.

CDR3nt: TGTGCCAGTAGTATAGGAGGGGTTCGCCTCCATGAAGCTTTCTTT; CDR3aa: CASSIGGVRLHEAFF; v_gene: TRBV19; j_gene: TRBJ1-1; abundance: once; d_gene: .; len: 15
CDR3nt: TGCGCCAGCAGCTTTATGGGCGGAGTGAACACTGAAGCTTTCTTT; CDR3aa: CASSFMGGVNTEAFF; v_gene: TRBV5-1; j_gene: TRBJ1-1; abundance: .; d_gene: .; len: 15
CDR3nt: TGTGCCAGCAGCCAAGATTGGCAAAATGAGCAGTTCTTC; CDR3aa: CASSQDWQNEQFF; v_gene: TRBV14; j_gene: TRBJ2-1; abundance: once; d_gene: .; len: 13
CDR3nt: TGCAGCGTTGAACGCGGGACCGGGGAGCTGTTTTTT; CDR3aa: CSVERGTGELFF; v_gene: TRBV29-1; j_gene: TRBJ2-2; abundance: .; d_gene: .; len: 12
CDR3nt: TGTGCCAGCAGTAGTTTAGGGGCCGAGCCCCAGCATTTT; CDR3aa: CASSSLGAEPQHF; v_gene: TRBV28; j_gene: TRBJ1-5; abundance: .; d_gene: .; len: 13
CDR3nt: TGTGCCAGTAGTATAGTTGGGTTGGACAGAGACTATGGCTACACCTTC; CDR3aa: CASSIVGLDRDYGYTF; v_gene: TRBV19; j_gene: TRBJ1-2; abundance: .; d_gene: .; len: 16
CDR3nt: TGTGCCAGCAGTCAGGGGCTAATTGGCTACACCTTC; CDR3aa: CASSQGLIGYTF; v_gene: TRBV6-4; j_gene: TRBJ1-2; abundance: .; d_gene: .; len: 12
CDR3nt: TGTGCCATCGTATCGGGCTCTGGAAACACCATATATTTT; CDR3aa: CAIVSGSGNTIYF; v_gene: TRBV10-3; j_gene: TRBJ1-3; abundance: .; d_gene: .; len: 13
CDR3nt: TGTGCCAGCAGTTACTCGAACGGTGGCGGGGATGGATATGGCTACACCTTC; CDR3aa: CASSYSNGGGDGYGYTF; v_gene: TRBV6-2/TRBV6-3; j_gene: TRBJ1-2; abundance: .; d_gene: .; len: 17
CDR3nt: TGTGCCAGCAGAACCCGTGGGGGGGGATACAATGAGCAGTTCTTC; CDR3aa: CASRTRGGGYNEQFF; v_gene: TRBV28; j_gene: TRBJ2-1; abundance: .; d_gene: TRBD2; len: 15
CDR3nt: TGTGCCTGGAGTGCCTTGAGGGGCCTGAACACTGAAGCTTTCTTT; CDR3aa: CAWSALRGLNTEAFF; v_gene: TRBV30; j_gene: TRBJ1-1; abundance: once; d_gene: .; len: 15
CDR3nt: TGTGCCAGCAGCCCAGGGGCTGGGGCCAACGTCCTGACTTTC; CDR3aa: CASSPGAGANVLTF; v_gene: TRBV5-4; j_gene: TRBJ2-6; abundance: .; d_gene: .; len: 14
CDR3nt: TGTGCCAGCAGCCCCAGGCCAGGCACGAACACTGAAGCTTTCTTT; CDR3aa: CASSPRPGTNTEAFF; v_gene: TRBV7-2; j_gene: TRBJ1-1; abundance: .; d_gene: .; len: 15
CDR3nt: TGTGCCAGCAGCCCGACCCTTGGCTATGGCTACACCTTC; CDR3aa: CASSPTLGYGYTF; v_gene: TRBV5-5; j_gene: TRBJ1-2; abundance: .; d_gene: .; len: 13
CDR3nt: TGTGCCAGCAGCGCCAGACAGGGGGTAGGGTACTATGGCTACACCTTC; CDR3aa: CASSARQGVGYYGYTF; v_gene: TRBV7-2; j_gene: TRBJ1-2; abundance: .; d_gene: TRBD1; len: 16
CDR3nt: TGTGCCAGCAGGGGGGCGGGAGACATTCAGTACTTC; CDR3aa: CASRGAGDIQYF; v_gene: TRBV2; j_gene: TRBJ2-4; abundance: .; d_gene: .; len: 12
CDR3nt: TGTGCCAGCAGTTTCATAGGAGAGACCCAGTACTTC; CDR3aa: CASSFIGETQYF; v_gene: TRBV12-3/TRBV12-4; j_gene: TRBJ2-5; abundance: once; d_gene: .; len: 12
CDR3nt: TGTGCCAGCAGCCAGGGTAGTGGACAGCCCAACACTGAAGCTTTCTTT; CDR3aa: CASSQGSGQPNTEAFF; v_gene: TRBV7-9; j_gene: TRBJ1-1; abundance: .; d_gene: .; len: 16
CDR3nt: TGTGCCAGCAGCACTCGACAGGGAAGTTCTGGGGCCAACGTCCTGACTTTC; CDR3aa: CASSTRQGSSGANVLTF; v_gene: TRBV7-2; j_gene: TRBJ2-6; abundance: .; d_gene: TRBD1; len: 17
CDR3nt: TGTGCCAGCAGTTACGGAAGGGGAAACTATGGCTACACCTTC; CDR3aa: CASSYGRGNYGYTF; v_gene: TRBV6-2/TRBV6-3; j_gene: TRBJ1-2; abundance: .; d_gene: .; len: 14
CDR3nt: TGTGCCATTCATCCGGGACAGGGATATGGCTACACCTTC; CDR3aa: CAIHPGQGYGYTF; v_gene: TRBV10-3; j_gene: TRBJ1-2; abundance: once; d_gene: TRBD1; len: 13
CDR3nt: TGTGCCAGCAGCTTAAGGGCGGGGGGCGTGGCAGATACGCAGTATTTT; CDR3aa: CASSLRAGGVADTQYF; v_gene: TRBV7-2; j_gene: TRBJ2-3; abundance: .; d_gene: TRBD2; len: 16
CDR3nt: TGCGCCAGCAGCTCAAACAGGGGAACTAATGAAAAACTGTTTTTT; CDR3aa: CASSSNRGTNEKLFF; v_gene: TRBV5-1; j_gene: TRBJ1-4; abundance: .; d_gene: TRBD1; len: 15
CDR3nt: TGTGCCAGCAGCCGCCGAAGTAGCCGGGGGCTAAACGGAAACACCATATATTTT; CDR3aa: CASSRRSSRGLNGNTIYF; v_gene: TRBV5-5; j_gene: TRBJ1-3; abundance: .; d_gene: .; len: 18
CDR3nt: TGTGCCAGCAGCTTAACGGGACTAGCGGGGGGTGAGACCCAGTACTTC; CDR3aa: CASSLTGLAGGETQYF; v_gene: TRBV7-3; j_gene: TRBJ2-5; abundance: .; d_gene: TRBD2; len: 16
CDR3nt: TGTGCCAGCAGCTTAAAGTTTGGGGACTCATTATTTACCCAGTACTTC; CDR3aa: CASSLKFGDSLFTQYF; v_gene: TRBV7-7; j_gene: TRBJ2-5; abundance: .; d_gene: .; len: 16
CDR3nt: TGTGCCAGCAGCCCACAAGGGGGCCTTAGCAATCAGCCCCAGCATTTT; CDR3aa: CASSPQGGLSNQPQHF; v_gene: TRBV7-2; j_gene: TRBJ1-5; abundance: .; d_gene: TRBD1; len: 16